This T cell receptor (beta chain) emerged from a study of tumor-infiltrating lymphocytes in primary liver carcinoma. Study details: The tumors ranged from about 4 to 10 cm across and fell within stage T1-T3 N0M0. Notes on the study in general: Tumors carried a top-250-clone fraction significantly exceeding that of blood (p = 0.039).

RNA and DNA were co-extracted from approximately 20-30 mg of unsorted bulk tissue. Without exception, tumor samples held over 90% viable tumor cells. Germline loops: CDR1 SGHDN, CDR2 FVKESK. The CDR3 length is 15 residues. TCR beta cDNA came from approximately 540 ng total RNA, primed with a constant-region primer. Three rounds of nested multiplex PCR with slightly modified ARM-PCR produced TCR beta libraries. Investigators reported that the first two PCR rounds, at around 11 cycles each, used TRBV1-TRBV30 forward primers with a C-beta reverse primer. MiXCR, run by TCRdb on the multiplex PCR reads, gives a single entry per CDR3 protein. The sample consists of about 22,000 distinct CDR3 sequences, about 75% of them appearing once. Notes on this clonotype: Antigen specificity is unknown. Its ends do not fully match the called genes, so a read error is possible.

The chain joins TRBV14 to TRBJ2-7; a possible D gene is TRBD2 (6 bases). The receptor comes from a woman aged 25 to 39 with primary liver carcinoma and hepatitis B virus infection. The sample taken for sequencing was liver tumor tissue from sampling region 1. Subset: tumor region T1, superior pole. CDR3 DNA: TGCGCCAGGAGCCAGGCGGCGGGGACTGACTACAAGCAGTACTTC. This codes for CARSQAAGTDYKQYF.